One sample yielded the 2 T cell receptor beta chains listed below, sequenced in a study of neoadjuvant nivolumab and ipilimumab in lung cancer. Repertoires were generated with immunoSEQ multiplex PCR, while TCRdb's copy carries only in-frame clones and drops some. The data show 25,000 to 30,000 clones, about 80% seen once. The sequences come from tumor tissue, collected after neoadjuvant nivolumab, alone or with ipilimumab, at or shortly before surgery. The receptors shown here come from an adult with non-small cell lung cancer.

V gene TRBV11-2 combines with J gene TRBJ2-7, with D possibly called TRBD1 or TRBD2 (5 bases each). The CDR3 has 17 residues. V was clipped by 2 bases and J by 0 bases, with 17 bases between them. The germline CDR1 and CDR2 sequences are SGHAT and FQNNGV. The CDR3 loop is CASSLTWGPRRSYEQYF. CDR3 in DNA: TGTGCCAGCAGCTTAACTTGGGGACCCCGGCGCTCCTACGAGCAGTACTTC.

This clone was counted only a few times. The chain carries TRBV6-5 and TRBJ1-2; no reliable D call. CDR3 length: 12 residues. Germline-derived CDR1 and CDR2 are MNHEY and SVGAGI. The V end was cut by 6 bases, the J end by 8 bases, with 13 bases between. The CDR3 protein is CASSSPKGGYTF. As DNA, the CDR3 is TGTGCCAGCAGCTCACCAAAAGGGGGCTACACCTTC.